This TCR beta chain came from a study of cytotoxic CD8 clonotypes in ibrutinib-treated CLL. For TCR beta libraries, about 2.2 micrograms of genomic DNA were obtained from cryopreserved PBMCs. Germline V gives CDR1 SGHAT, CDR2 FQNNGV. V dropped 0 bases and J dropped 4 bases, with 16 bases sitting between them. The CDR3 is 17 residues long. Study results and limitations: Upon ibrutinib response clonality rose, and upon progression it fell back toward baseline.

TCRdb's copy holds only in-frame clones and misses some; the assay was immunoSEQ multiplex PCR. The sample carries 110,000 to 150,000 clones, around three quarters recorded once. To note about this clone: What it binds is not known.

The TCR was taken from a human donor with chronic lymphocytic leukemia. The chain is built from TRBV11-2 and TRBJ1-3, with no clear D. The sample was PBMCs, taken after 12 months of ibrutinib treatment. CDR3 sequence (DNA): TGTGCCAGCAGCTTAGATCGGGCCGGGCCGAAGGGAAACACCATATATTTT. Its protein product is CASSLDRAGPKGNTIYF. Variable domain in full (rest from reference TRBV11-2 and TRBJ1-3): EAGVAQSPRYKIIEKRQSVAFWCNPISGHATLYWYQQILGQGPKLLIQFQNNGVVDDSQLPKDRFSAERLKGVDSTLKIQPAKLEDSAVYLCASSLDRAGPKGNTIYFGEGSWLTVV.